The clone carrying this T cell receptor (beta chain) was found a few times. This record comes from a study of PD-1 blockade in mismatch repair-deficient tumors. TCRs were sequenced from a few patients responding to pembrolizumab. With V trimmed by 0 bases and J by 4 bases, 6 bases remained unmatched. The CDR3 is 16 residues long. Germline CDR1 and CDR2: SGDLS and YYNGEE. Clones were read by immunoSEQ multiplex PCR, and TCRdb kept only the in-frame ones, dropping some. The sample holds some 120,000 clones; approximately 80% are singletons and the top ten take about 5.1%. This chain links TRBV9 with TRBJ2-2; 7 bases align to TRBD1. This TCR derives from an adult with mismatch repair-deficient cancer. The material sequenced was peripheral blood, taken about 13 months after starting pembrolizumab. The CDR3 protein is CASSVAGDSITGELFF. The CDR3 DNA sequence: TGTGCCAGCAGCGTAGCCGGGGACAGCATCACCGGGGAGCTGTTTTTT.